This is a list of T cell receptor beta chains from one sample in a study of T cell responses to AZD1222 COVID-19 vaccine. The repertoire was sequenced with immunoSEQ multiplex PCR; TCRdb's copy has only in-frame clones and lacks some. The profile shows roughly 150,000 clones, 85% to 95% of them singletons. The sequencing here drew on peripheral blood, taken on day 0 of AZD1222 vaccination. These receptors all stem from an adult in good health. The CDR3 runs from the conserved cysteine through the conserved F or W. The order of the fields is V gene, clone size, D gene, J gene, CDR3 DNA, CDR3 protein. The D gene is left open where the match is weak. Expanded clones are given a class, and other clones once, few, many or no size at all.

v_gene: TRBV9
abundance: -
d_gene: TRBD1
j_gene: TRBJ1-2
CDR3nt: TGTGCCAGCAGCGTTCAGGGACAGAGTCCAGGCTACACCTTC
CDR3aa: CASSVQGQSPGYTF

v_gene: TRBV30
abundance: -
d_gene: -
j_gene: TRBJ1-2
CDR3nt: TGTGCCTGGGATCCTACCGACAGGCGGACCTTC
CDR3aa: CAWDPTDRRTF

v_gene: TRBV10-3
abundance: -
d_gene: -
j_gene: TRBJ2-1
CDR3nt: TGTGCCATCAGTGAGTCAGGGGGAACTAGCGCGAACAATGAGCAGTTCTTC
CDR3aa: CAISESGGTSANNEQFF

v_gene: TRBV2
abundance: once
d_gene: -
j_gene: TRBJ2-5
CDR3nt: TGTGCCAGCAGCCAAGCGTCTAACCAAGAGACCCAGTACTTC
CDR3aa: CASSQASNQETQYF

v_gene: TRBV27
abundance: -
d_gene: -
j_gene: TRBJ1-4
CDR3nt: TGTGCCAGCAGGGGGTGGATAGGGGATGCAACTAATGAAAAACTGTTTTTT
CDR3aa: CASRGWIGDATNEKLFF

v_gene: TRBV28
abundance: -
d_gene: -
j_gene: TRBJ2-2
CDR3nt: TGTGCCAGCAGTCCCGGGGGGGGGACAGGCTTATTTGCCGGGGAGCTGTTTTTT
CDR3aa: CASSPGGGTGLFAGELFF

v_gene: TRBV2
abundance: -
d_gene: TRBD1
j_gene: TRBJ2-5
CDR3nt: TGTGCCAGCAGTGAAGCGCGGACAGGGGGCGGGCGTGAGACCCAGTACTTC
CDR3aa: CASSEARTGGGRETQYF

v_gene: TRBV6-2/TRBV6-3
abundance: -
d_gene: -
j_gene: TRBJ2-4
CDR3nt: TGTGCCAGCAGTTGGGGGAGGGGGGTAGACATTCAGTACTTC
CDR3aa: CASSWGRGVDIQYF

v_gene: TRBV7-2
abundance: -
d_gene: -
j_gene: TRBJ2-3
CDR3nt: TGTGCCAGCAGCTTCAGGACTGGGACAGATACGCAGTATTTT
CDR3aa: CASSFRTGTDTQYF

v_gene: TRBV29-1
abundance: -
d_gene: -
j_gene: TRBJ2-5
CDR3nt: TGCAGCGTTAAGCCGGGGCAAGAGACCCAGTACTTC
CDR3aa: CSVKPGQETQYF

v_gene: TRBV7-2
abundance: once
d_gene: -
j_gene: TRBJ2-2
CDR3nt: TGTGCCAGCAGCTTAGCAGGGGGAGCGAACACCGGGGAGCTGTTTTTT
CDR3aa: CASSLAGGANTGELFF

v_gene: TRBV3-1/TRBV3-2
abundance: -
d_gene: -
j_gene: TRBJ2-5
CDR3nt: TGTGCCAGCAGCCAAGGCGAGACCCAGTACTTC
CDR3aa: CASSQGETQYF

v_gene: TRBV5-4
abundance: -
d_gene: TRBD1
j_gene: TRBJ2-7
CDR3nt: TGTGCCAGCAGGACAGGGGGCTCCTACGAGCAGTACTTC
CDR3aa: CASRTGGSYEQYF

v_gene: TRBV7-2
abundance: -
d_gene: -
j_gene: TRBJ2-3
CDR3nt: TGTGCCAGCAGCCAAAACACAGATACGCAGTATTTT
CDR3aa: CASSQNTDTQYF

v_gene: TRBV3-1/TRBV3-2
abundance: -
d_gene: TRBD1
j_gene: TRBJ1-1
CDR3nt: TGTGCCAGCAGCCGGGGAGGGGGCGGCACTGAAGCTTTCTTT
CDR3aa: CASSRGGGGTEAFF

v_gene: TRBV4-2
abundance: -
d_gene: TRBD2
j_gene: TRBJ2-3
CDR3nt: TGTGCCAGCAGCCAGGAGACTAGCGGGGGCCGATATACGCAGTATTTT
CDR3aa: CASSQETSGGRYTQYF

v_gene: TRBV6-5
abundance: -
d_gene: -
j_gene: TRBJ2-7
CDR3nt: TGTGCCAGCCGGGGGTCGGGGGAGCAGTACTTC
CDR3aa: CASRGSGEQYF

v_gene: TRBV5-4
abundance: -
d_gene: -
j_gene: TRBJ2-5
CDR3nt: TGTGCCAGCAGCCTCGGGGGCCAAGGGGGAGAGACCCAGTACTTC
CDR3aa: CASSLGGQGGETQYF

v_gene: TRBV7-2
abundance: -
d_gene: TRBD2
j_gene: TRBJ2-3
CDR3nt: TGTGCCAGCAGCGGGGTGCCCCTCGTGGGGGGAGGGCCGTCAGATACGCAGTATTTT
CDR3aa: CASSGVPLVGGGPSDTQYF

v_gene: TRBV15
abundance: -
d_gene: TRBD2
j_gene: TRBJ2-1
CDR3nt: TGTGCCACCAGCACTAGCGGGGGAGGCTACAATGAGCAGTTCTTC
CDR3aa: CATSTSGGGYNEQFF

v_gene: TRBV10-2
abundance: -
d_gene: TRBD2
j_gene: TRBJ2-1
CDR3nt: TGCGCCAGCAGTGAGTCGAGACTAGCGGGCGACTACTCCTACAATGAGCAGTTCTTC
CDR3aa: CASSESRLAGDYSYNEQFF

v_gene: TRBV5-6
abundance: -
d_gene: TRBD1
j_gene: TRBJ2-7
CDR3nt: TGTGCCAGCAGCTTAGGGACAGTTTCCTACGAGCAGTACTTC
CDR3aa: CASSLGTVSYEQYF

v_gene: TRBV28
abundance: -
d_gene: -
j_gene: TRBJ2-2
CDR3nt: TGTGCCAGCAGTTTACTCCTTCAGGATACCGGGGAGCTGTTTTTT
CDR3aa: CASSLLLQDTGELFF

v_gene: TRBV6-5
abundance: -
d_gene: -
j_gene: TRBJ2-7
CDR3nt: TGTGCCAGCAGTAGTATCTACGAGCAGTACTTC
CDR3aa: CASSSIYEQYF

v_gene: TRBV7-8
abundance: -
d_gene: -
j_gene: TRBJ2-1
CDR3nt: TGTGCCAGCAGCCCGACAGCGATCGGGGGGCACAATGAGCAGTTCTTC
CDR3aa: CASSPTAIGGHNEQFF

v_gene: TRBV2
abundance: -
d_gene: -
j_gene: TRBJ2-2
CDR3nt: TGTGCCAGCAGTGTCGCCGGGGAGCTGTTTTTT
CDR3aa: CASSVAGELFF

v_gene: TRBV7-8
abundance: -
d_gene: TRBD2
j_gene: TRBJ2-1
CDR3nt: TGTGCCAGCAGCCAGACTAGCCAGAGGCAGTTCTTC
CDR3aa: CASSQTSQRQFF

v_gene: TRBV24-1
abundance: -
d_gene: TRBD2
j_gene: TRBJ2-1
CDR3nt: TGTGCCACCAGTGATCGGGGCCGGGGAGGGGCCGAGCAGTTCTTC
CDR3aa: CATSDRGRGGAEQFF

v_gene: TRBV27
abundance: -
d_gene: -
j_gene: TRBJ1-1
CDR3nt: TGTGCCACAAAGACAGGTCGGGACACTGAAGCTTTCTTT
CDR3aa: CATKTGRDTEAFF

v_gene: TRBV19
abundance: -
d_gene: -
j_gene: TRBJ2-1
CDR3nt: TGTGCCAGCCTAAATTTCGACAGATACAATGAGCAGTTCTTC
CDR3aa: CASLNFDRYNEQFF

v_gene: TRBV3-1/TRBV3-2
abundance: -
d_gene: -
j_gene: TRBJ1-1
CDR3nt: TGTGCCAGCAGCCCCAGGTTCGAAGCTTTCTTT
CDR3aa: CASSPRFEAFF

v_gene: TRBV7-9
abundance: once
d_gene: -
j_gene: TRBJ1-5
CDR3nt: TGTGCCAGCAGCCCCCAACGTTACCCCGGGGCCCAGCATTTT
CDR3aa: CASSPQRYPGAQHF

v_gene: TRBV3-1/TRBV3-2
abundance: -
d_gene: -
j_gene: TRBJ2-4
CDR3nt: TGTGCCAGCAGCCAAGGAGTGGGTCCCAAAAACATTCAGTACTTC
CDR3aa: CASSQGVGPKNIQYF

v_gene: TRBV7-2
abundance: -
d_gene: TRBD1
j_gene: TRBJ1-4
CDR3nt: TGTGCCAGCAGCTTAACCGGGACAGGAGCAACTAATGAAAAACTGTTTTTT
CDR3aa: CASSLTGTGATNEKLFF

v_gene: TRBV5-6
abundance: -
d_gene: -
j_gene: TRBJ1-3
CDR3nt: TGTGCCAGCAGCTTGGTGCACTCTGGAAACACCATATATTTT
CDR3aa: CASSLVHSGNTIYF

v_gene: TRBV3-1/TRBV3-2
abundance: few
d_gene: TRBD1
j_gene: TRBJ1-1
CDR3nt: TGTGCCAGCACCACACAGGGGCAGCACACTGAAGCTTTCTTT
CDR3aa: CASTTQGQHTEAFF

v_gene: TRBV7-9
abundance: -
d_gene: -
j_gene: TRBJ1-1
CDR3nt: TGTGCCAGCAGCTCGAGGACGGGGGTGAACACTGAAGCTTTCTTT
CDR3aa: CASSSRTGVNTEAFF

v_gene: TRBV5-1
abundance: -
d_gene: -
j_gene: TRBJ2-1
CDR3nt: TGCGCCAGCAACCCCCCTGGCTCCTACAATGAGCAGTTCTTC
CDR3aa: CASNPPGSYNEQFF

v_gene: TRBV4-1
abundance: -
d_gene: -
j_gene: TRBJ1-6
CDR3nt: TGCGCCAGCAGCCAAGGCGATTCACCCCTCCACTTT
CDR3aa: CASSQGDSPLHF

v_gene: TRBV5-5
abundance: -
d_gene: TRBD2
j_gene: TRBJ2-1
CDR3nt: TGTGCCAGCAGCTTGATCCCAGCGGGGTCCTACAATGAGCAGTTCTTC
CDR3aa: CASSLIPAGSYNEQFF

v_gene: TRBV5-4
abundance: -
d_gene: -
j_gene: TRBJ1-2
CDR3nt: TGTGCCAGCAGCTTTGGGGGGAATGTGGTCTCCCGGGGCTATGGCTACACCTTC
CDR3aa: CASSFGGNVVSRGYGYTF

v_gene: TRBV21-1
abundance: -
d_gene: -
j_gene: TRBJ1-1
CDR3nt: TGTGCCAGCAGCAAAGACCCCAGCCTGAACACTGAAGCTTTCTTT
CDR3aa: CASSKDPSLNTEAFF

v_gene: TRBV6-4
abundance: -
d_gene: -
j_gene: TRBJ1-6
CDR3nt: TGTGCCAGCAGTGATGGGGGATCCTATAATTCACCCCTCCACTTT
CDR3aa: CASSDGGSYNSPLHF

v_gene: TRBV5-4
abundance: -
d_gene: TRBD1
j_gene: TRBJ2-6
CDR3nt: TGTGCCAGCAGCGCTCTAACCGGGACAGGCCGCTCTGGGGCCAACGTCCTGACTTTC
CDR3aa: CASSALTGTGRSGANVLTF

v_gene: TRBV28
abundance: -
d_gene: -
j_gene: TRBJ1-6
CDR3nt: TGTGCCAGCAGTACCCCGGGGAGTTCCACCTATAATTCACCCCTCCACTTT
CDR3aa: CASSTPGSSTYNSPLHF